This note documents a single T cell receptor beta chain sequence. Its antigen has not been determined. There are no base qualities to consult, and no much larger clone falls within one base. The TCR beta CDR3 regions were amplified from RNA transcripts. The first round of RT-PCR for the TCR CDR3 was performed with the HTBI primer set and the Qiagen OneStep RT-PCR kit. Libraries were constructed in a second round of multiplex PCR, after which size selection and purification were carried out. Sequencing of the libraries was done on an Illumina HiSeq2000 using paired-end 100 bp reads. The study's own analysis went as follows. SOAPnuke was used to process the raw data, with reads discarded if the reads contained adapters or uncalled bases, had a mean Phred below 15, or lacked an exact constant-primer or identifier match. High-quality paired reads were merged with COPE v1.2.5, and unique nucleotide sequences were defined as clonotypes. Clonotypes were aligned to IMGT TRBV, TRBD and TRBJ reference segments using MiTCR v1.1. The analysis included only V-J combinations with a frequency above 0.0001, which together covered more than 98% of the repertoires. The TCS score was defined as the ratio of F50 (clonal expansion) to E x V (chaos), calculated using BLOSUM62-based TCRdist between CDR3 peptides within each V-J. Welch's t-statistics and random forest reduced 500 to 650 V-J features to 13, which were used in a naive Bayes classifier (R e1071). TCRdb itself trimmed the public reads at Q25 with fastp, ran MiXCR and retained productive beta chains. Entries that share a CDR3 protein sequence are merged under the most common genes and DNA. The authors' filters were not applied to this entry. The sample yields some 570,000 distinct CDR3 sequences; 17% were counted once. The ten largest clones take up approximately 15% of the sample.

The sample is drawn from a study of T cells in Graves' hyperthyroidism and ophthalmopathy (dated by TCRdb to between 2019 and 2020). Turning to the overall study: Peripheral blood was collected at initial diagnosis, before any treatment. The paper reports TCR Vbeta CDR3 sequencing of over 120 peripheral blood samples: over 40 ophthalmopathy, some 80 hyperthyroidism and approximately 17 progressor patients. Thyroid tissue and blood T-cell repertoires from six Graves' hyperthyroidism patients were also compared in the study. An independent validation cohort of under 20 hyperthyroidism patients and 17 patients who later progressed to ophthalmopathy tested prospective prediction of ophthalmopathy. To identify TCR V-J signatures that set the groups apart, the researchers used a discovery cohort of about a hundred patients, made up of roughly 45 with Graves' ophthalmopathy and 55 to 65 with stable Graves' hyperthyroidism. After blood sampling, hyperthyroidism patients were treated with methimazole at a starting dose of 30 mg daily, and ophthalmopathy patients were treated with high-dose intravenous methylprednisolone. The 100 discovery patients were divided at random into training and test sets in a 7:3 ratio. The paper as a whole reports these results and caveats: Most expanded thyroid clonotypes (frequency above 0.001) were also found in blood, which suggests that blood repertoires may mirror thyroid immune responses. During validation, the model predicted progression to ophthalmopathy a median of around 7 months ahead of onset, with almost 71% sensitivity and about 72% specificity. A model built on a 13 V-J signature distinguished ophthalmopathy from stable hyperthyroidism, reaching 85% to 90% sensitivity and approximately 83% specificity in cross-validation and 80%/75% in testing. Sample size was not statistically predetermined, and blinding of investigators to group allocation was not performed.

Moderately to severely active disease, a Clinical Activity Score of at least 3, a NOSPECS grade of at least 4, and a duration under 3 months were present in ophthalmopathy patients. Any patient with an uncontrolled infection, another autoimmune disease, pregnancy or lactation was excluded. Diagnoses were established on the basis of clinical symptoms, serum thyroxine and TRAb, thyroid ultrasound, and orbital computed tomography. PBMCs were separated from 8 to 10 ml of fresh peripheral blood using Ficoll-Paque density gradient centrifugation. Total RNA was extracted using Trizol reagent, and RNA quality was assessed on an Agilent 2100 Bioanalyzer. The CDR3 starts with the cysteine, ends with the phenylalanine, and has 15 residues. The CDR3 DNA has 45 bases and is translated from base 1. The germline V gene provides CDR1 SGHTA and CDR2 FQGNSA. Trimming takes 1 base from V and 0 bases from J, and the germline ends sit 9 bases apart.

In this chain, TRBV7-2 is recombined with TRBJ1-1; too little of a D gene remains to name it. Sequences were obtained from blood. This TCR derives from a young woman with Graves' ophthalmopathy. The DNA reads TGTGCCAGCAGCTTAGTCGGTCCCATGAACACTGAAGCTTTCTTT. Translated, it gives CASSLVGPMNTEAFF.